Listed below are T cell receptor beta chains from one sample, sequenced in a study of T cells in Graves' hyperthyroidism and ophthalmopathy. TCRdb fed the multiplex PCR reads into MiXCR, producing one record per CDR3 protein. The sample yields hundreds of thousands of distinct CDR3 sequences, 15% to 19% seen once. Sequenced: blood. These receptors were collected from a young woman with Graves' hyperthyroidism. CDR3s leave out the opening cysteine and the closing phenylalanine or tryptophan. The order of the fields is CDR3 protein, V gene, J gene.

ASSGQGNTEAF	TRBV6-1	TRBJ1-1
AIFPGSGYT	TRBV7-9	TRBJ1-2
ASSLSGGLAGGADTQY	TRBV5-1	TRBJ2-3
ATESTATSNEQF	TRBV24-1	TRBJ2-1
ASSHSSGGARGNEQF	TRBV4-3	TRBJ2-1
ASSPSLGTGELF	TRBV6-2/TRBV6-3	TRBJ2-2
AISESRKTDTDTQY	TRBV10-3	TRBJ2-3
ASSLRGQGAWEQY	TRBV11-2	TRBJ2-7
ASSFGGTGIKTTEAF	TRBV7-2	TRBJ1-1
ASSPLRIGEKLF	TRBV7-2	TRBJ1-4
ASSLRGLSTEAF	TRBV11-2	TRBJ1-1
ASPGLAGGGEQF	TRBV2	TRBJ2-1
ASSSQGHEQY	TRBV7-9	TRBJ2-7
ASSVRLGTSGGAAYNEQF	TRBV7-6	TRBJ2-1
ASSPEYSGNTIY	TRBV7-2	TRBJ1-3
ASRSDRGAGGELF	TRBV7-9	TRBJ2-2
SARRQGVMWTDTQY	TRBV20-1	TRBJ2-3
ASSPGTEQF	TRBV12-3/TRBV12-4	TRBJ2-1